The 21 T cell receptor beta chains below were found in one sample sequenced in a study of blood T cell repertoires in COVID-19. Sequencing used immunoSEQ multiplex PCR; TCRdb keeps in-frame clones, though not all of them. The table shows 250,000 to 300,000 clones, with 85% to 90% occurring only once. The sequenced sample consisted of peripheral blood. The receptors derive from a woman in her thirties with COVID-19, enrolled during active disease.

V and J are TRBV2 and TRBJ2-7, with 11 bases identical to TRBD1. The CDR3 has 14 amino acids. The germline CDR1 and CDR2 sequences are SNHLY and FYNNEI. V lost 4 bases to trimming and J lost 5 bases; unmatched junction nucleotides: 4. Here the CDR3 reads CASSGDRGVNEQYF. The CDR3 DNA follows: TGTGCCAGCAGTGGGGACAGGGGGGTCAACGAGCAGTACTTC. Drawing the rest from reference TRBV2 and TRBJ2-7, the complete variable domain is EPEVTQTPSHQVTQMGQEVILRCVPISNHLYFYWYRQILGQKVEFLVSFYNNEISEKSEIFDDQFSVERPDGSNFTLKIRSTKLEDSAMYFCASSGDRGVNEQYFGPGTRLTVT.

V is TRBV2 and J is TRBJ2-1; TRBD1 aligns across 7 bases. The V gene end was trimmed by 1 base and the J gene end by 8 bases; junction bases not matched to a gene: 5. The CDR3 is 14 amino acids. Germline V gene data show CDR1 as SNHLY and CDR2 as FYNNEI. The CDR3 DNA sequence: TGTGCCAGCAGTGAAGAGGGGGCTATCGATGAGCAGTTCTTC. The encoded protein is CASSEEGAIDEQFF.

This sequence joins TRBV3-1 (or the pseudogene TRBV3-2) and TRBJ1-4; D might be TRBD1 (5 bases). Between the trimmed V and J ends, which lost 3 bases and 0 bases, there was a span of 5 bases. Looked up from germline, CDR1 is LGHDT and CDR2 is YNNKEL (reference sequence). This CDR3 comprises 14 residues. CDR3 residues: CASSHRATNEKLFF. Written as DNA, the CDR3 is TGTGCCAGCAGCCACAGGGCAACTAATGAAAAACTGTTTTTT.

The rearrangement links TRBV28 to TRBJ1-2; TRBD1 is a possible D gene (6 bases). CDR3 length equals 14 residues. CDR1 MDHEN and CDR2 SYDVKM come from the germline V gene. Trimming left V 8 bases short and J 5 bases short, with 18 bases between. The CDR3: CASLTGGLRYGYTF. CDR3 DNA: TGTGCCAGCCTGACAGGTGGTCTGAGGTATGGCTACACCTTC.

On this clone itself: The sample contains more than one DNA sequence encoding this CDR3. The chain joins TRBV15 to TRBJ1-3, with D possibly matching TRBD1 (5 bases). V gave up 0 bases and J gave up 7 bases, with 7 bases separating them. CDR3 length: 13 residues. CDR1 is LNHNV, CDR2 YYDKDF, per germline (reference sequence). The CDR3 DNA reads TGTGCCACCAGCAGAGATAGGGGTAACACCATATATTTT. Translation: CATSRDRGNTIYF.

The chain is built from TRBV24-1 and TRBJ2-2; D perhaps matches TRBD2 (5 bases). CDR1 is KGHDR, CDR2 SFDVKD, per germline. Trimming took 2 bases from V and 6 from J, leaving 18 bases between them. This CDR3 contains 17 residues. CDR3 nucleotides: TGTGCCACCAGTGATTCGCCCCCCGGGGTTGTCGCCGGGGAGCTGTTTTTT. This gives the protein CATSDSPPGVVAGELFF.

This rearrangement joins TRBV27 to TRBJ2-7, with TRBD2 matching over 8 bases. Germline values: CDR1 MNHEY, CDR2 SMNVEV (reference sequence). J was trimmed by 0 bases and V by 0 bases; bases with no gene match: 7. The CDR3 loop spans 17 amino acids. This CDR3 is CASSLSGREVPSYEQYF. The CDR3 DNA sequence: TGTGCCAGCAGTTTATCGGGGCGGGAGGTTCCCTCCTACGAGCAGTACTTC.

CDR3 DNA sequence: TGTGCCAGCAGTTACGGGACAGGGGGCAGGTACGAGCAGTACTTC. Translated: CASSYGTGGRYEQYF. The rearrangement links TRBV6-5 to TRBJ2-7, with TRBD1 matching over 12 bases. J was trimmed by 4 bases and V by 2 bases; bases with no gene match: 3. Germline V gives CDR1 MNHEY, CDR2 SVGAGI. CDR3 size: 15 residues.

This clone was recorded only once. The chain recombines TRBV2 with TRBJ2-7, with 7 bases matching TRBD2. The CDR3 totals 14 residues. V lost 4 bases to trimming and J lost 2 bases; unmatched junction nucleotides: 5. The germline V gene has CDR1 SNHLY and CDR2 FYNNEI. CDR3 DNA sequence: TGTGCCAGCAGTGTAGATCTAGCGGCCTACGAGCAGTACTTC. It specifies CASSVDLAAYEQYF.

V gene TRBV9 combines with J gene TRBJ2-7; TRBD2 matches at 8 bases. The V gene end was trimmed by 0 bases and the J gene end by 3 bases; junction bases not matched to a gene: 8. This CDR3 has 16 amino acids. Germline loops: CDR1 SGDLS, CDR2 YYNGEE. This CDR3 is CASSVVVGGRIYEQYF. The CDR3 DNA reads as TGTGCCAGCAGCGTAGTTGTTGGCGGGAGGATCTACGAGCAGTACTTC. Supplemented by reference TRBV9 and TRBJ2-7, the full variable domain reads DSGVTQTPKHLITATGQRVTLRCSPRSGDLSVYWYQQSLDQGLQFLIQYYNGEERAKGNILERFSAQQFPDLHSELNLSSLELGDSALYFCASSVVVGGRIYEQYFGPGTRLTVT.

The chain recombines TRBV15 with TRBJ2-1, with TRBD2 matching over 7 bases. After removal of 0 bases from V and 0 bases from J, the junction contained 17 bases not matched to a gene. This CDR3 is built from 21 residues. Germline V gene lookup returns CDR1 LNHNV and CDR2 YYDKDF (reference sequence). CDR3 amino acids: CATSRDHRTVLAGSSYNEQFF. CDR3 coding DNA: TGTGCCACCAGCAGAGATCATCGAACCGTATTAGCGGGTAGCTCCTACAATGAGCAGTTCTTC.

The chain couples TRBV30 to TRBJ1-1; D call uncertain. Per germline, CDR1 GTSNPN and CDR2 SVGIG (reference sequence). V lost 3 bases and J 5 bases, leaving 10 bases between the germline ends. CDR3 length: 12 residues. This CDR3 is CAWSRDWTEAFF. CDR3 coding DNA: TGTGCCTGGAGCCGGGATTGGACTGAAGCTTTCTTT.

The gene calls are TRBV24-1 and TRBJ2-1; 10 nucleotides agree with TRBD2. The J segment lost 4 bases and the V segment lost 2 bases, leaving 10 bases of the junction unmatched. Per germline, CDR1 KGHDR and CDR2 SFDVKD. The length of the CDR3 is 18 residues. DNA of the CDR3: TGTGCCACCAGTGATTGGAGGGAGCGGGGGGGATTTTACAATGAGCAGTTCTTC. Translating it yields CATSDWRERGGFYNEQFF.

V is TRBV6-4 and J is TRBJ1-2, with D perhaps TRBD1 (5 bases). Per germline, CDR1 MRHNA and CDR2 SNTAGT. V was clipped by 0 bases and J by 6 bases, with 11 bases between them. The CDR3 is made up of 14 amino acids. The CDR3 DNA reads TGTGCCAGCAGTGACTCGGGGCAGGCGGATGGCTACACCTTC. Its translation is CASSDSGQADGYTF.

This clone was recorded a few times. The J gene is TRBJ1-3, the V gene TRBV10-3; D not certain. CDR3 length: 14 residues. CDR1 ENHRY and CDR2 SYGVKD come from the germline V gene. V lost 3 bases to trimming and J lost 2 bases, with 8 bases between them. The CDR3 protein is CAISEESPGNTIYF. CDR3 in DNA: TGTGCCATCAGTGAAGAGAGTCCTGGAAACACCATATATTTT.

The rearrangement links TRBV6-6 to TRBJ2-7, with D tentatively TRBD1 (5 bases). The germline V and J ends were trimmed by 0 bases and 3 bases, with 12 bases remaining between them. Germline loops: CDR1 MNHNY, CDR2 SVGAGI (reference sequence). This CDR3 spans 15 amino acids. CDR3 sequence reads: CASSYSRQLVYEQYF. Here the CDR3 DNA reads TGTGCCAGCAGTTACTCGAGACAGCTAGTCTACGAGCAGTACTTC.

CDR3 in amino acids: CASSQTGTGTDEQYF. The CDR3 region has the DNA TGTGCCAGCTCACAGACCGGGACAGGGACCGACGAGCAGTACTTC. The chain uses TRBV18 and TRBJ2-7, with TRBD1 matching over 9 bases. From germline, CDR1 is KGHSH and CDR2 LQKENI. The CDR3 extends over 15 amino acids. Unmatched junction bases numbered 9, after V lost 4 bases and J lost 5 bases.

The rearrangement uses TRBV28 and TRBJ1-5; D gene unclear. Deletions cut 1 base from V and 3 bases from J, with 13 bases between. Germline CDR1 and CDR2: MDHEN and SYDVKM. CDR3 length equals 16 residues. CDR3 coding DNA: TGTGCCAGCAGTTTATCCTCTTACAGAGACAATCAGCCCCAGCATTTT. Protein sequence: CASSLSSYRDNQPQHF.

The chain employs TRBV25-1 and TRBJ1-2; 7 nucleotides align to TRBD1. Germline lookup yields CDR1 MGHDK and CDR2 SYGVNS. The length of the CDR3 is 16 residues. J lost 0 bases, V lost 4 bases, and 8 bases had no gene match. Written as DNA, the CDR3 is TGTGCCAGCAGTGGCCGGGACAGCTATTCTAACTATGGCTACACCTTC. It codes for CASSGRDSYSNYGYTF.

The gene calls are TRBV30 and TRBJ1-2; 7 bases are a match to TRBD1. Trimming removed 5 bases from V and 2 bases from J; junction bases left unmatched: 2. Germline V gives CDR1 GTSNPN, CDR2 SVGIG (reference sequence). There are 12 residues in the CDR3. The CDR3 coding sequence is TGTGCCTGGGTACAGGGGAACTATGGCTACACCTTC. Translation: CAWVQGNYGYTF.

The chain employs TRBV18 and TRBJ2-1, with a weak D call TRBD2 (5 bases). Germline V CDR1 and CDR2: KGHSH, LQKENI. The ends were cut back, 2 bases at V and 9 bases at J, with 17 bases in the middle. The CDR3 has 15 residues. The CDR3 loop is CASSPGRASGVEQFF. CDR3 coding DNA: TGTGCCAGCTCACCAGGTCGGGCCAGCGGTGTTGAGCAGTTCTTC.